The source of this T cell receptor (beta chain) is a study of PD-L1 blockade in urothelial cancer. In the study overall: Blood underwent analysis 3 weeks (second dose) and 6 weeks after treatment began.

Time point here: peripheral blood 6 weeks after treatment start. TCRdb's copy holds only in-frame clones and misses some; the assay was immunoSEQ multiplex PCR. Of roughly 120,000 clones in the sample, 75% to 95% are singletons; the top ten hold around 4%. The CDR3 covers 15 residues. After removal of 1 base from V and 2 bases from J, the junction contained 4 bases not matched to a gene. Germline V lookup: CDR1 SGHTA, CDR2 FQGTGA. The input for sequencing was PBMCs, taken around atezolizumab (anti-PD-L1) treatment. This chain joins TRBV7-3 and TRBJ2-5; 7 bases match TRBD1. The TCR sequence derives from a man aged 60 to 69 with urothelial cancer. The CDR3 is CASSLRGTAQETQYF. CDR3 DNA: TGTGCCAGCAGCTTAAGGGGGACAGCACAAGAGACCCAGTACTTC.